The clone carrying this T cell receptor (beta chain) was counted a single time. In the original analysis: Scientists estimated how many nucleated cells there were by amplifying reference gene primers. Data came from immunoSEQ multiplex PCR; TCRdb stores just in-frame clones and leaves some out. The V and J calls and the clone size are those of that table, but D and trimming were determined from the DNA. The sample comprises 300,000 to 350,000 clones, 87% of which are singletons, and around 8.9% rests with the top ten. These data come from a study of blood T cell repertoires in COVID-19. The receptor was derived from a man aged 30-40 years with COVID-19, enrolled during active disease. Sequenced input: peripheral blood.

As DNA, the CDR3 is TGTGCCAGCACCGAAACTGAGGGCTCGGCTGGCTACACCTTC. Its protein is CASTETEGSAGYTF. The rearrangement links TRBV2 to TRBJ1-2; D is ambiguous. The germline CDR1 and CDR2 sequences are SNHLY and FYNNEI. The ends were cut back, 7 bases at V and 7 bases at J, with 19 bases in the middle. CDR3 size: 14 residues.